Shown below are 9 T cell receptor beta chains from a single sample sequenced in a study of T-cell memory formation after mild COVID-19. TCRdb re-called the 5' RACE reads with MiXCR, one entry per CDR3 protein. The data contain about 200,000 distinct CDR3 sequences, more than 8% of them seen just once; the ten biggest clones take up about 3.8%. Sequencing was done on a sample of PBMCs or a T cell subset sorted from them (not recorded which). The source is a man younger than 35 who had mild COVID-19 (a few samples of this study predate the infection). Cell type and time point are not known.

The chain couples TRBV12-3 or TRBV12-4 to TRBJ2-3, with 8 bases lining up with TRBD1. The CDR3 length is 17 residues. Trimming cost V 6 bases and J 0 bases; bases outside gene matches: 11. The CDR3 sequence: CASRPRTGIYSTDTQYF. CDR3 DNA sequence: TGTGCCAGCAGACCCAGGACAGGGATTTATAGCACAGATACGCAGTATTTT.

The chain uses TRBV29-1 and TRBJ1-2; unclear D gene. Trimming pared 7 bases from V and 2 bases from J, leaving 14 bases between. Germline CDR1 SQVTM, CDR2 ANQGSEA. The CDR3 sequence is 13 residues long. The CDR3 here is CSAGEAANYGYTF. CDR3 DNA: TGCAGCGCCGGCGAGGCAGCCAACTATGGCTACACCTTC.

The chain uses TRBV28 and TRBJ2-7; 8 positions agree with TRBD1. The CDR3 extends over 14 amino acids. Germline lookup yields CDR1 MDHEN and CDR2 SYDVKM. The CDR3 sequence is CASSLGTGGVKSHV. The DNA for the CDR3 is TGTGCCAGCAGTTTGGGTACAGGGGGAGTGAAATCCCACGTC.

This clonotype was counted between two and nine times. CDR3 residues: CASSQVGRLNTEAFF. In DNA, the CDR3 is TGTGCCAGCAGCCAAGTCGGGAGGTTGAACACTGAAGCTTTCTTT. This chain connects TRBV14 to TRBJ1-1; D gene uncertain. CDR3 length: 15 residues. Germline values: CDR1 SGHDN, CDR2 FVKESK. Trimming left V 1 base short and J 0 bases short, with 9 bases between.

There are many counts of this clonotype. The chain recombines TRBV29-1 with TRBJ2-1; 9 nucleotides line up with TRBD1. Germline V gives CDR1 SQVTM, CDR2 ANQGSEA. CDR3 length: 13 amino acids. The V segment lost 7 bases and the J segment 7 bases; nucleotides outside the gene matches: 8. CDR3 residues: CSATGTGSNEQFF. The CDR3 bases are TGCAGCGCAACCGGGACAGGGTCGAATGAGCAGTTCTTC.

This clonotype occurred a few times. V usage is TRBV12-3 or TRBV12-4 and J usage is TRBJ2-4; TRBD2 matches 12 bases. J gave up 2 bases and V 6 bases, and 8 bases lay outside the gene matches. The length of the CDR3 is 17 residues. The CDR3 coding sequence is TGTGCCAGCAGGGCAAGTGGACTAGCGGGGCCCAAAAACATTCAGTACTTC. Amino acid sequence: CASRASGLAGPKNIQYF.

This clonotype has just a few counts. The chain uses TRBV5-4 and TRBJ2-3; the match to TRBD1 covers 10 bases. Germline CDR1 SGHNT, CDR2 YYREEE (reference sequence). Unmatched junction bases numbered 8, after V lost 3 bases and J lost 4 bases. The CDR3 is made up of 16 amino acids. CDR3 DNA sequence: TGTGCCAGCAGCTCCAAGACAGGGGGCTTGTCAGATACGCAGTATTTT. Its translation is CASSSKTGGLSDTQYF.

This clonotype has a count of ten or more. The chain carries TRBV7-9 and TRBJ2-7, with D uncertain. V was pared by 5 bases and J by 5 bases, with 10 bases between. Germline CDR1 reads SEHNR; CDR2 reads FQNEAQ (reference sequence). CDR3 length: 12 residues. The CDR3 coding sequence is TGTGCCAGCAGCCGATACAGCGACGAGCAGTACTTC. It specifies CASSRYSDEQYF. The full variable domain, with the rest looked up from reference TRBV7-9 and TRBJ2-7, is DTGVSQNPRHKITKRGQNVTFRCDPISEHNRLYWYRQTLGQGPEFLTYFQNEAQLEKSRLLSDRFSAERPKGSFSTLEIQRTEQGDSAMYLCASSRYSDEQYFGPGTRLTVT.

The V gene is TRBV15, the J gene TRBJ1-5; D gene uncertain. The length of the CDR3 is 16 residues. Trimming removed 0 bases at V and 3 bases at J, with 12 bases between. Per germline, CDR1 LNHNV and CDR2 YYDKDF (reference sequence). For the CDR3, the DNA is TGTGCCACCAGCAGAGATTGGGCGGGAAACAATCAGCCCCAGCATTTT. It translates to CATSRDWAGNNQPQHF. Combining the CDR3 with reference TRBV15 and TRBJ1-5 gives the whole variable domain DAMVIQNPRYQVTQFGKPVTLSCSQTLNHNVMYWYQQKSSQAPKLLFHYYDKDFNNEADTPDNFQSRRPNTSFCFLDIRSPGLGDTAMYLCATSRDWAGNNQPQHFGDGTRLSIL.